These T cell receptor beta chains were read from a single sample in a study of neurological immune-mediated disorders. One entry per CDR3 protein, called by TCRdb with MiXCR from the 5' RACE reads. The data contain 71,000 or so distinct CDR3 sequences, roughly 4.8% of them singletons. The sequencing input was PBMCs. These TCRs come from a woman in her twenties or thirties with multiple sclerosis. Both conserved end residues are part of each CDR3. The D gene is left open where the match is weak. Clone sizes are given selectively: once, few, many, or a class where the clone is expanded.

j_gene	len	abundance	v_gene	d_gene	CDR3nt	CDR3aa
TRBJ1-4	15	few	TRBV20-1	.	TGCAGTGCTAGGGCTCCTTGGGGGGCGAAGGAAAAACTGTTTTTT	CSARAPWGAKEKLFF
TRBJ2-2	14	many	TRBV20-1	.	TGCAGTGCGGTGGCCTACGGGGGTAACGGGGAGCTGTTTTTT	CSAVAYGGNGELFF
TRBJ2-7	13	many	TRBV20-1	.	TGCAGTGCTCGGCGGACAGTGAGCTACGAGCAGTACTTC	CSARRTVSYEQYF
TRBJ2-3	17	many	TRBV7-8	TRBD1	TGTGCCAGCAGTACGATTAGGGGGACAGGGGTTACAGATACGCAGTATTTT	CASSTIRGTGVTDTQYF
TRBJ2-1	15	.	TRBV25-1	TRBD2	TGTGCCAGCAGTGAACCTAGCGGACTAGCCAATGAGCAGTTCTTC	CASSEPSGLANEQFF
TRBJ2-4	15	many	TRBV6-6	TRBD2	TGTGCCAGCAGTGCAGCCGGGCTAGCGGGATGGATTCAGTACTTC	CASSAAGLAGWIQYF
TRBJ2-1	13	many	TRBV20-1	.	TGCAGTGCCACGGTTAGCGGCCACGGAGAGCAGTTCTTC	CSATVSGHGEQFF
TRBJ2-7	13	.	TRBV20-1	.	TGCAGTGCTATCCATCTAACAGGCTACGAGCAGTACTTC	CSAIHLTGYEQYF
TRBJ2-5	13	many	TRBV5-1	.	TGCGCCAGCAGCTTGGAATTTGGAGAGACCCAGTACTTC	CASSLEFGETQYF
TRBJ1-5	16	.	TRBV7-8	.	TGTGCCAGCAGCTTAGCGGACTTTGGGGTCAATAAGACCCAGAATTTT	CASSLADFGVNKTQNF
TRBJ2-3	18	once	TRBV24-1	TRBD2	TGTGCCACCAGTGCCCTGGGGGTCCTAGCGGGAGTGGCAGATACGCAGTATTTT	CATSALGVLAGVADTQYF
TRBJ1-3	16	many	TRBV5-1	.	TGCGCCAGCAGCTTGTATCCTACGAGCTCTGGAAACACCATATATTTT	CASSLYPTSSGNTIYF
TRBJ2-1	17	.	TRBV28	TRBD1	TGTGCCAGCAGTTTCCGCCAAAACCGGGACAGAAACAATGAGCAGTTCTTC	CASSFRQNRDRNNEQFF
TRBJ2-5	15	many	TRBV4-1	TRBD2	TGCGCCAGCAGCCAAGGGACTAGCGGGAAAGAGACCCAGTACTTC	CASSQGTSGKETQYF
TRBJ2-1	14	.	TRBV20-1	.	TGCAGTGTTAGATTTCTCTCCGGACTTTCTGAGCAGTTCTTC	CSVRFLSGLSEQFF
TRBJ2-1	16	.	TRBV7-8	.	TGTGCCAGCAGCTTAGCGGTGGGGGGTAACTACAATGAGCAGTTCTTC	CASSLAVGGNYNEQFF
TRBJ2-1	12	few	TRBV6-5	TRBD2	TGTGCCAGCAACCTCCCGGGGGGAGCGCAGTTCTTC	CASNLPGGAQFF
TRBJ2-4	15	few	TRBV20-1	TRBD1	TGCAGTGCTATAAGGACAGGCCTAGCCAAAAACATTCAGTACTTC	CSAIRTGLAKNIQYF
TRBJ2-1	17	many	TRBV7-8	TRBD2	TGTGCCAGCAGCCCGGGGACTAGCGGGCTCTCCTACAATGAGCAGTTCTTC	CASSPGTSGLSYNEQFF
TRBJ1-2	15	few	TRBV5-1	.	TGCGCCAGCAGCTTGGGGCTACAAGGGCACTATGGCTACACCTTC	CASSLGLQGHYGYTF
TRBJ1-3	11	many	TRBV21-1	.	TGTGCCAGCAGCGCCCGAAACACCATATATTTT	CASSARNTIYF
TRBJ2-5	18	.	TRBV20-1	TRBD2	TGCAGTGCTAGAGATCGATCCAGACTAGCGGGAAAGGGCGGGACCCAGTACTTC	CSARDRSRLAGKGGTQYF